The 23 T cell receptor beta chains reported below all come from one sample, sequenced in a study of Ad26.COV2.S vaccination and SARS-CoV-2 variants. Sequencing was performed with immunoSEQ multiplex PCR; in TCRdb, only in-frame clones are kept and a portion is missing. This sample has some 480,000 clones, with around 90% found just once. Treatment: some 20 received Ad26.COV2.S at low or high dose, single or two shots; 5 received placebo; per-sample allocation not given. Sampling occurred on day 63 after the first vaccine or placebo injection. The material sequenced was peripheral blood, taken in a trial of Ad26.COV2.S vaccine versus placebo. The receptors shown here come from a person aged 18-60 years who received the Ad26.COV2.S COVID-19 vaccine or a placebo.

The chain joins TRBV27 to TRBJ1-4, with D unclear. Trimming shortened V by 4 bases and J by 3 bases, and 3 bases separated the two germline ends. This CDR3 region has 12 residues. Germline assignment: CDR1 MNHEY and CDR2 SMNVEV (reference sequence). The CDR3 nucleotides read TGTGCCAGCAGTTCCCCTAATGAAAAACTGTTTTTT. It translates to CASSSPNEKLFF. Complete variable domain (other parts from reference TRBV27 and TRBJ1-4): EAQVTQNPRYLITVTGKKLTVTCSQNMNHEYMSWYRQDPGLGLRQIYYSMNVEVTDKGDVPEGYKVSRKEKRNFPLILESPSPNQTSLYFCASSSPNEKLFFGSGTQLSVL.

V usage is TRBV7-9 and J usage is TRBJ2-2, with TRBD2 identical over 11 bases. J was trimmed by 0 bases and V by 1 base; bases with no gene match: 4. The germline V gene encodes CDR1 SEHNR and CDR2 FQNEAQ (reference sequence). The CDR3 is made up of 18 amino acids. Here the CDR3 reads CASSLGTSGFANTGELFF. The CDR3 DNA reads TGTGCCAGCAGCTTAGGGACTAGCGGGTTCGCGAACACCGGGGAGCTGTTTTTT.

The rearrangement uses TRBV27 and TRBJ2-1; D call uncertain. Trimming shortened V by 4 bases and J by 8 bases, and 21 bases separated the two germline ends. Germline CDR1 is MNHEY and CDR2 is SMNVEV (reference sequence). The CDR3 is 16 residues long. The CDR3 DNA follows: TGTGCCAGCAGTTCCCCTAGGCGGACCAGCAGCCATGAGCAGTTCTTC. Its protein is CASSSPRRTSSHEQFF.

The chain combines TRBV7-2 with TRBJ2-2; 7 nucleotides agree with TRBD2. V was clipped by 1 base and J by 5 bases; unmatched bases: 1. There are 14 residues in the CDR3. The germline gives CDR1 SGHTA, CDR2 FQGNSA. The CDR3 DNA reads as TGTGCCAGCAGCTTAGACGGGGGGACCGGGGAGCTGTTTTTT. Encoded protein: CASSLDGGTGELFF.

The chain employs TRBV29-1 and TRBJ1-1; D call uncertain. The germline V and J ends were trimmed by 7 bases and 1 base, with 16 bases remaining between them. This CDR3 has 14 amino acids. Germline V gives CDR1 SQVTM, CDR2 ANQGSEA. This CDR3 is CSASTRGGNTEAFF. CDR3 nucleotides: TGCAGCGCCTCAACGCGGGGAGGGAACACTGAAGCTTTCTTT. Together with reference TRBV29-1 and TRBJ1-1, the CDR3 gives the full variable domain: SAVISQKPSRDICQRGTSLTIQCQVDSQVTMMFWYRQQPGQSLTLIATANQGSEATYESGFVIDKFPISRPNLTFSTLTVSNMSPEDSSIYLCSASTRGGNTEAFFGQGTRLTVV.

This clone was counted a few times. The J gene is TRBJ1-6, the V gene TRBV10-1; D gene unclear. V lost 5 bases, J lost 5 bases, and 16 bases lay in between. The CDR3 spans 16 residues. CDR1 is WNHNN, CDR2 SYGVQD, per germline (reference sequence). The CDR3 region is CASSPGNRRNNSPLHF. CDR3 sequence (DNA): TGCGCCAGCAGTCCAGGAAACCGGAGAAATAATTCACCCCTCCACTTT.

The chain uses TRBV24-1 and TRBJ2-1; D is unresolved. This CDR3 region has 14 residues. Germline values: CDR1 KGHDR, CDR2 SFDVKD. Between the trimmed V and J ends, which lost 5 bases and 1 base, there was a span of 8 bases. The CDR3 coding sequence is TGTGCCACCAGTGGTGGGGTGTCCTACAATGAGCAGTTCTTC. Encoded protein: CATSGGVSYNEQFF.

This clone was seen at least ten times. The genes are TRBV10-1 and TRBJ2-2; 8 positions match TRBD1. This CDR3 is built from 16 residues. Germline assignment: CDR1 WNHNN and CDR2 SYGVQD (reference sequence). The V segment lost 4 bases and the J segment 3 bases; nucleotides outside the gene matches: 7. CDR3 residues: CASSVTGDIDTGELFF. CDR3 nucleotides: TGCGCCAGCAGTGTGACAGGGGATATAGACACCGGGGAGCTGTTTTTT.

V and J are TRBV11-2 and TRBJ2-7; maybe TRBD1 (6 bases). The V gene lost 4 bases and the J gene lost 7 bases, with 14 bases spanning the gap. CDR3 length equals 13 residues. CDR1 is SGHAT, CDR2 FQNNGV, per germline. CDR3 in amino acids: CASSSTDSWEQYF. DNA for the CDR3: TGTGCCAGCAGCTCAACGGACAGCTGGGAGCAGTACTTC.

The chain has TRBV30 and TRBJ2-7; D is possibly TRBD2 (6 bases). The germline gives CDR1 GTSNPN, CDR2 SVGIG (reference sequence). Trimming left V 8 bases short and J 2 bases short, with 10 bases between. CDR3 length: 11 amino acids. As DNA, the CDR3 is TGTGCCGGAGGCGGGGCCTACGAGCAGTACTTC. Its protein product is CAGGGAYEQYF. The entire variable domain, with the rest obtained from reference TRBV30 and TRBJ2-7, is as follows: SQTIHQWPATLVQPVGSPLSLECTVEGTSNPNLYWYRQAAGRGLQLLFYSVGIGQISSEVPQNLSASRPQDRQFILSSKKLLLSDSGFYLCAGGGAYEQYFGPGTRLTVT.

V gene TRBV30 combines with J gene TRBJ2-1; TRBD2 matches at 8 bases. The CDR3 consists of 15 residues. From germline, CDR1 is GTSNPN and CDR2 SVGIG (reference sequence). V shed 5 bases and J 0 bases; nucleotides not matched to a gene: 6. CDR3 sequence reads: CAWVTSASSYNEQFF. CDR3 coding DNA: TGTGCCTGGGTGACTAGCGCAAGCTCCTACAATGAGCAGTTCTTC.

In regard to this clone: At the DNA level, this CDR3 is encoded by other sequences in the same sample as well. DNA for the CDR3: TGTGCCTGGGGACAGGGCCCCTACGAGCAGTACTTC. It specifies CAWGQGPYEQYF. This chain connects TRBV30 to TRBJ2-7; 8 nucleotides line up with TRBD1. Germline loops: CDR1 GTSNPN, CDR2 SVGIG (reference sequence). Germline trimming cut 5 bases from V and 2 bases from J; bases unmatched to any gene: 2. This CDR3 is built from 12 residues.

The chain recombines TRBV19 with TRBJ1-1; D possibly corresponds to TRBD1 (5 bases). V lost 6 bases and J 6 bases, leaving 17 bases between the germline ends. The CDR3 is made up of 14 amino acids. Germline loops: CDR1 LNHDA, CDR2 SQIVND (reference sequence). The CDR3 nucleotides are TGTGCCAGTAGCCCCTTTGGGGGGAGTGCTGAAGCTTTCTTT. Protein product: CASSPFGGSAEAFF.

This chain connects TRBV28 to TRBJ1-6; a possible D gene is TRBD1 (5 bases). The germline CDR1 and CDR2 sequences are MDHEN and SYDVKM. The CDR3 has 14 residues. Trimming removed 6 bases from V and 7 bases from J, with 13 bases in between. CDR3 sequence: CASRPMGPNSPLHF. As DNA, the CDR3 is TGTGCCAGCAGACCAATGGGACCCAATTCACCCCTCCACTTT.

This clone was seen repeatedly, ten times or more. V and J are TRBV18 and TRBJ2-7; TRBD1 is a possible D gene (5 bases). The CDR3 loop spans 15 amino acids. V was trimmed by 6 bases and J by 3 bases, leaving 18 bases between them. Germline lookup yields CDR1 KGHSH and CDR2 LQKENI. Written as DNA, the CDR3 is TGTGCCAGCTCTCTCCCGGGTTGGGGCAACTACGAGCAGTACTTC. This translates into CASSLPGWGNYEQYF.

This clone was observed a single time. The CDR3 sequence is CASSPATGVAEAFF. CDR3 DNA sequence: TGTGCCAGCTCACCTGCGACAGGGGTGGCTGAAGCTTTCTTT. This chain uses TRBV18 with TRBJ1-1; TRBD1 agrees at 8 bases. Per the germline V gene, CDR1 is KGHSH and CDR2 is LQKENI. The V segment lost 3 bases and the J segment 6 bases; nucleotides outside the gene matches: 6. The CDR3 loop spans 14 amino acids.

V usage is TRBV2 and J usage is TRBJ2-7; D gene unclear. CDR1 and CDR2 from the germline V gene are SNHLY and FYNNEI. Trimming cost V 7 bases and J 3 bases, with 22 bases left between them. The CDR3 length is 16 residues. The chain's CDR3 is CASIPDQTRPNYEQYF. The DNA of the CDR3 is TGTGCCAGCATCCCCGACCAGACTCGGCCGAACTACGAGCAGTACTTC. The full variable domain, rest sourced from reference TRBV2 and TRBJ2-7, is EPEVTQTPSHQVTQMGQEVILRCVPISNHLYFYWYRQILGQKVEFLVSFYNNEISEKSEIFDDQFSVERPDGSNFTLKIRSTKLEDSAMYFCASIPDQTRPNYEQYFGPGTRLTVT.

This clone was counted at least ten times. The V and J genes are TRBV21-1 and TRBJ2-1; no check of the table's D call, TRBD2, against the DNA was made. TRBV21-1 is a pseudogene. CDR3 length equals 15 residues. The CDR3 loop reads CASSRPSGSENEQFF. The CDR3 DNA is TGTGCCAGCAGCAGGCCTAGCGGGAGCGAGAATGAGCAGTTCTTC.

This clone was observed a handful of times. This chain connects TRBV5-4 to TRBJ1-1; D is unresolved. Trimming took 9 bases from V and 0 from J, leaving 9 bases between them. Per the germline V gene, CDR1 is SGHNT and CDR2 is YYREEE (reference sequence). This CDR3 comprises 12 residues. As DNA, the CDR3 is TGTGCCATGCGGATCTTGAACACTGAAGCTTTCTTT. It yields the protein CAMRILNTEAFF. Drawing the rest from reference TRBV5-4 and TRBJ1-1, the complete variable domain is ETGVTQSPTHLIKTRGQQVTLRCSSQSGHNTVSWYQQALGQGPQFIFQYYREEENGRGNFPPRFSGLQFPNYSSELNVNALELDDSALYLCAMRILNTEAFFGQGTRLTVV.

The genes are TRBV19 and TRBJ2-1; no clear D. Trimming stripped 9 bases from V and 0 bases from J, with 15 bases between. CDR1 LNHDA and CDR2 SQIVND come from the germline V gene (reference sequence). The CDR3 is made up of 15 amino acids. CDR3 bases: TGTGCCAGCCGTCGTCAGGTTAGCTCCTACAATGAGCAGTTCTTC. Protein sequence: CASRRQVSSYNEQFF.

This chain joins TRBV5-4 and TRBJ2-6; TRBD1 matches at 7 bases. Per germline, CDR1 SGHNT and CDR2 YYREEE (reference sequence). The CDR3 is 17 residues long. V shed 4 bases, J shed 1 base, and the junction held 8 bases outside the gene matches. The CDR3 here is CASSTRQGFSGANVLTF. The CDR3 region has the DNA TGTGCCAGCAGCACCAGACAGGGCTTTTCTGGGGCCAACGTCCTGACTTTC.

The chain uses TRBV2 and TRBJ2-1; D is possibly TRBD2 (5 bases). This CDR3 is built from 14 residues. The V and J ends lost 8 bases and 12 bases respectively, with 23 bases between them. Germline CDR1 SNHLY, CDR2 FYNNEI. The CDR3 spells CASLPREATMRQFF. In DNA, the CDR3 is TGTGCCAGCCTCCCCCGGGAAGCTACAATGAGGCAGTTCTTC.

This chain joins TRBV10-3 and TRBJ1-5; D is undetermined. V lost 10 bases and J 0 bases, leaving 16 bases between the germline ends. Germline assignment: CDR1 ENHRY and CDR2 SYGVKD. The CDR3 extends over 15 amino acids. The CDR3 region has the DNA TGTGCCACCCATACCGGGGTAAATAGCAATCAGCCCCAGCATTTT. It translates to CATHTGVNSNQPQHF.